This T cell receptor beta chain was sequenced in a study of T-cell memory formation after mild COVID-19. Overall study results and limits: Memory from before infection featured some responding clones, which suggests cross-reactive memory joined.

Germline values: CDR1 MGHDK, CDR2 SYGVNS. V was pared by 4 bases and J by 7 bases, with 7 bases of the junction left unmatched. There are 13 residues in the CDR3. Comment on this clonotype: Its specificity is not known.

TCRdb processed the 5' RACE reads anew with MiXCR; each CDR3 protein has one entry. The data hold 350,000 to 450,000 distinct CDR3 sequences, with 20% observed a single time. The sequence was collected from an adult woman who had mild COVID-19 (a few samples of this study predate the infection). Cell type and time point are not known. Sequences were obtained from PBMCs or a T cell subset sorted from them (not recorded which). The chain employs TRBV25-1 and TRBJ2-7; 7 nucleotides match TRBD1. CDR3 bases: TGTGCCAGCAGTGTTCTCACAGGGGATGAGCAGTACTTC. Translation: CASSVLTGDEQYF.